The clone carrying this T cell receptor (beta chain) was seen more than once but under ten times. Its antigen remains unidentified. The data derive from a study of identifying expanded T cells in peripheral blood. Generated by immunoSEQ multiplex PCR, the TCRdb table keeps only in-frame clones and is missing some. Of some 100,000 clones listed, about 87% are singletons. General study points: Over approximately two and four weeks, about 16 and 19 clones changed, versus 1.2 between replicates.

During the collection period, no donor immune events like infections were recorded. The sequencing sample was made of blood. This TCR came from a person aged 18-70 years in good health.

For the CDR3, the DNA is TGTGCCAGCAGGGGACCTAACTATGGCTACACCTTC. Translating gives CASRGPNYGYTF. This chain links TRBV2 with TRBJ1-2; perhaps TRBD1 as D (5 bases). The CDR3 runs to 12 residues. Germline CDR1 SNHLY, CDR2 FYNNEI. The V end was cut by 6 bases, the J end by 0 bases, with 5 bases between.